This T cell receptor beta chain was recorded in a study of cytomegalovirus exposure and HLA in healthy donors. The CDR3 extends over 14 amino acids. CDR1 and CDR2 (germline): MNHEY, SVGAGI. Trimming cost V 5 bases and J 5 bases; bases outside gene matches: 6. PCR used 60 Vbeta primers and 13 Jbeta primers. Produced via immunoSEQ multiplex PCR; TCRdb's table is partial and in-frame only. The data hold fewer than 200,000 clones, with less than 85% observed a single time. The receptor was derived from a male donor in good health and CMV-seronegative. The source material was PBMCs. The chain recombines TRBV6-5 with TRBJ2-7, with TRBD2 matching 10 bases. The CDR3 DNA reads TGTGCCAGCAGTCAAGCGGGAGGGTCAAACGAGCAGTACTTC. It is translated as CASSQAGGSNEQYF.